Listed here are 9 T cell receptor beta chains from one sample, sequenced in a study of blood T cell repertoires in COVID-19 (dated by TCRdb to about 2020). Libraries were constructed by the immunoSEQ multiplex PCR assay. Imported from immuneACCESS, the table was reduced by TCRdb to in-frame sequences with V and J called. These copies leave out some clones; in studies compared against another copy, an unresolved V gene accounts for under half, and the cause of the remainder is not known. Here the sample has tens of thousands of clones; about nine tenths occur a single time. The ten largest clones represent 5.2% of the sample. Material: peripheral blood. The source is a man in his sixties with COVID-19, enrolled during active disease.

V gene TRBV11-2 combines with J gene TRBJ2-1; the match to TRBD2 covers 10 bases. Germline V gene sequence: CDR1 SGHAT, CDR2 FQNNGV. The length of the CDR3 is 12 residues. J was trimmed by 8 bases and V by 6 bases; bases with no gene match: 1. The CDR3 nucleotides read TGTGCCAGCAGGGGGACTAGCGATGAGCAGTTCTTC. Translating it yields CASRGTSDEQFF. Combining the CDR3 with reference TRBV11-2 and TRBJ2-1 gives the whole variable domain EAGVAQSPRYKIIEKRQSVAFWCNPISGHATLYWYQQILGQGPKLLIQFQNNGVVDDSQLPKDRFSAERLKGVDSTLKIQPAKLEDSAVYLCASRGTSDEQFFGPGTRLTVL.

V gene TRBV4-1 combines with J gene TRBJ2-1; D is ambiguous. Looked up from germline, CDR1 is MGHRA and CDR2 is YSYEKL. The CDR3 contains 15 residues. The V and J ends lost 0 bases and 1 base respectively, with 7 bases between them. The CDR3: CASSQDPDSYNEQFF. CDR3 sequence (DNA): TGCGCCAGCAGCCAAGACCCAGATTCCTACAATGAGCAGTTCTTC.

This clone was observed once. The chain links TRBV27 to TRBJ1-1; D is perhaps TRBD1 (5 bases). The CDR3 covers 13 residues. V was cut by 7 bases and J by 1 base, with 10 bases left in between. In germline, CDR1 is MNHEY, CDR2 SMNVEV (reference sequence). CDR3 sequence reads: CASKLQGNTEAFF. CDR3 bases: TGTGCCAGCAAACTCCAGGGGAACACTGAAGCTTTCTTT.

The chain couples TRBV11-1 to TRBJ2-1; 12 bases match TRBD1. The CDR3 spans 15 residues. The germline V gene has CDR1 SGHAT and CDR2 FQDESV (reference sequence). Trimming took 5 bases from V and 7 from J; bases not matched to a gene: 6. This CDR3 reads CASSKPGQGANEQFF. DNA for the CDR3: TGTGCCAGCAGCAAACCGGGACAGGGGGCTAATGAGCAGTTCTTC.

The chain is built from TRBV27 and TRBJ2-1, with TRBD2 identical over 16 bases. CDR1 and CDR2 from the germline V gene are MNHEY and SMNVEV (reference sequence). The CDR3 runs 17 residues. The J segment lost 5 bases and the V segment lost 4 bases, leaving 5 bases of the junction unmatched. CDR3 nucleotides: TGTGCCAGCAGTTCCGGGACTAGCGGGAGGGTAAACAATGAGCAGTTCTTC. Amino acid sequence: CASSSGTSGRVNNEQFF.

The rearrangement links TRBV11-2 to TRBJ2-5; D is ambiguous. Germline V CDR1 and CDR2: SGHAT, FQNNGV. The ends were cut back, 1 base at V and 3 bases at J, with 3 bases in the middle. This CDR3 contains 12 residues. The CDR3 nucleotides read TGTGCCAGCAGCTTAGTCGAAGAGACCCAGTACTTC. Its translation: CASSLVEETQYF.

This chain uses TRBV5-1 with TRBJ1-1; D possibly corresponds to TRBD1 (5 bases). Per germline, CDR1 SGHRS and CDR2 YFSETQ. V lost 6 bases to trimming and J lost 1 base, with 10 bases between them. This CDR3 comprises 13 residues. The DNA for the CDR3 is TGCGCCAGCAACCCTACAGGGAACACTGAAGCTTTCTTT. It codes for CASNPTGNTEAFF. The whole variable domain, filled in from reference TRBV5-1 and TRBJ1-1, reads KAGVTQTPRYLIKTRGQQVTLSCSPISGHRSVSWYQQTPGQGLQFLFEYFSETQRNKGNFPGRFSGRQFSNSRSEMNVSTLELGDSALYLCASNPTGNTEAFFGQGTRLTVV.

The rearrangement uses TRBV3-1 (or the pseudogene TRBV3-2) and TRBJ2-7, with 7 bases fitting TRBD1. V gave up 4 bases and J gave up 2 bases; unmatched junction bases: 2. The CDR3 covers 13 residues. CDR1 is LGHDT and CDR2 is YNNKEL in the germline V gene (reference sequence). The CDR3: CASSRGQPYEQYF. CDR3 nucleotides: TGTGCCAGCAGCCGGGGACAGCCCTACGAGCAGTACTTC.

J is TRBJ1-1 and V is TRBV5-8, with a weak D call TRBD1 (6 bases). CDR1 SGHTS and CDR2 YDEGEE come from the germline V gene. Between the trimmed V and J ends, which lost 4 bases and 3 bases, there was a span of 28 bases. The CDR3 runs 19 residues. The CDR3 region is CASSPWRGSGGEGDTEAFF. The CDR3 DNA is TGTGCCAGCAGCCCCTGGAGGGGGTCCGGTGGGGAGGGAGACACTGAAGCTTTCTTT.